Sequencing of this TCR beta chain was carried out in a study of technical replicates of blood from a handful of donors (TCRdb year 2017). Libraries were prepared through the immunoSEQ multiplex PCR assay. Held by TCRdb, this immuneACCESS table contains in-frame sequences only and omits some clones. Under half of the omission traces to an unresolved V gene where checked; the cause of the rest is unknown. The sample table records roughly 65,000 clones; more than 75% of these occur just once. In total, the top ten clones hold approximately 5.4% of the sample. On this clone: The antigen it recognizes is unknown. Base qualities are missing; no much larger clone stands one base away.

Sequences LGHNA (CDR1) and YNFKEQ (CDR2) are obtained from the germline V gene. Trimming removed 1 base from V and 0 bases from J; the gene matches leave 6 bases unexplained. Its CDR3 holds 17 amino acids, cysteine through phenylalanine. Just CDR3 DNA is preserved here, 51 bases in frame from base 1. The source material was PBMCs. The chain was built from TRBV4-2 and TRBJ1-1, with 9 junctional bases fitting TRBD1. The sequence came from a human donor in good health. Some clones in this sample may be carry-over from other donors' samples. The DNA sequence is as follows: TGTGCCAGCAGCCAAGGGACAGGGGCGAGAATGAACACTGAAGCTTTCTTT. Its product reads: CASSQGTGARMNTEAFF.